The 4 T cell receptor beta chains below all came from one sample that was sequenced in a study of T cell responses to AZD1222 COVID-19 vaccine. Some clones are missing from TCRdb's copy, which holds only in-frame ones; the method was immunoSEQ multiplex PCR. The sample lists under 150,000 clones, nearly 95% occurring once. Here the sequenced sample was peripheral blood, taken 28 days after the second AZD1222 dose. These receptors came from an adult who received the AZD1222 COVID-19 vaccine.

The chain joins TRBV6-5 to TRBJ1-1; no clear D gene. Germline lookup yields CDR1 MNHEY and CDR2 SVGAGI. This CDR3 region has 11 residues. With 5 bases removed from V and 7 bases from J, the gap between germline ends came to 8 bases. This CDR3 reads CASSNAREAFF. CDR3 bases: TGTGCCAGCAGTAATGCCCGTGAAGCTTTCTTT.

This sequence joins TRBV5-1 and TRBJ1-1; 7 positions match TRBD1. Germline V gene sequence: CDR1 SGHRS, CDR2 YFSETQ. The CDR3 loop spans 13 amino acids. The V and J ends lost 7 bases and 0 bases, in that order; junction bases with no gene match: 3. DNA for the CDR3: TGCGCCAGCGGGGGACAGATGAACACTGAAGCTTTCTTT. Its translation: CASGGQMNTEAFF.

This clone has a single count. The chain is built from TRBV5-8 and TRBJ1-1, with D hard to call. With 0 bases removed from V and 6 bases from J, the gap between germline ends came to 3 bases. Germline V gene lookup returns CDR1 SGHTS and CDR2 YDEGEE. The CDR3 consists of 11 residues. CDR3 protein: CASSLGPEAFF. CDR3 nucleotide sequence: TGTGCCAGCAGCTTGGGTCCTGAAGCTTTCTTT.

This clone was counted once. The chain carries TRBV3-1 (or the pseudogene TRBV3-2) and TRBJ1-2; 9 bases match TRBD1. Losses at the gene ends were 4 bases for V and 7 bases for J; bases not matched to a gene: 4. This CDR3 has 13 amino acids. Germline loops: CDR1 LGHDT, CDR2 YNNKEL (reference sequence). In DNA form, the CDR3 reads TGTGCCAGCAGCCCCACAGGGGGCGCTGGCTACACCTTC. It is translated as CASSPTGGAGYTF.